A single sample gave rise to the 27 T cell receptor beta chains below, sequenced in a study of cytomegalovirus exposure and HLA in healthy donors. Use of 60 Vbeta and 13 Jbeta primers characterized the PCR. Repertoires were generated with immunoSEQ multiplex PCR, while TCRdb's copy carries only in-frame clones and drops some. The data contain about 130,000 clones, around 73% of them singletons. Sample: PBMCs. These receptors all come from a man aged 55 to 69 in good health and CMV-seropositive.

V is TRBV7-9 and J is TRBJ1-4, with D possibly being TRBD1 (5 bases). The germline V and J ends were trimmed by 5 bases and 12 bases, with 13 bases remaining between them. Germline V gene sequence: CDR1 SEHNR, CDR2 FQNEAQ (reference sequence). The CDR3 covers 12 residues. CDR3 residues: CASSPAGGELFF. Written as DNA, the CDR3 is TGTGCCAGCAGCCCAGCGGGGGGAGAACTGTTTTTT.

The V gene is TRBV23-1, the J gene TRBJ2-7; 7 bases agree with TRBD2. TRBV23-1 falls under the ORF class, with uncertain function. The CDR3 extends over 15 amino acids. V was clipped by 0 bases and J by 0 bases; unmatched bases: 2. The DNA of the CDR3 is TGCGCCAGCAGTCAATCCGGCGGGAGCTCCTACGAGCAGTACTTC. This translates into CASSQSGGSSYEQYF.

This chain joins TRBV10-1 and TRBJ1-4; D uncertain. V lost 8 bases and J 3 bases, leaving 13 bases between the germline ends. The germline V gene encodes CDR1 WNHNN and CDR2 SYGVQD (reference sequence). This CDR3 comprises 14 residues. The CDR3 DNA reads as TGCGCCAGCCAGGCAGATTTCTCTAATGAAAAACTGTTTTTT. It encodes CASQADFSNEKLFF.

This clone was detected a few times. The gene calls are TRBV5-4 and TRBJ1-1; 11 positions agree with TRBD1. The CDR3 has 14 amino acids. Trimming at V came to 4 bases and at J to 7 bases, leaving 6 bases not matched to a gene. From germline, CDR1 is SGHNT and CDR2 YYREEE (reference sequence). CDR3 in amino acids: CASSQGQGDREAFF. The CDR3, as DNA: TGTGCCAGCAGCCAGGGACAGGGGGATCGTGAAGCTTTCTTT.

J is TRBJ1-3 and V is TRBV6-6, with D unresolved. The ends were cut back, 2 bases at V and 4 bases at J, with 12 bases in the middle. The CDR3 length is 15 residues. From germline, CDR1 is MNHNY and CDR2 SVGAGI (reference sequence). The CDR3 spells CASSYQGSQGNTIYF. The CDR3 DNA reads TGTGCCAGCAGTTACCAAGGGAGTCAGGGAAACACCATATATTTT.

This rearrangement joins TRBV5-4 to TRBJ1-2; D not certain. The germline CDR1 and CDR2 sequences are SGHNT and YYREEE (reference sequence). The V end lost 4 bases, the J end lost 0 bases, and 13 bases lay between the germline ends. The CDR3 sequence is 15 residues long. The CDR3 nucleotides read TGTGCCAGCAGCCCAAAAGGACTGCCTAACTATGGCTACACCTTC. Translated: CASSPKGLPNYGYTF.

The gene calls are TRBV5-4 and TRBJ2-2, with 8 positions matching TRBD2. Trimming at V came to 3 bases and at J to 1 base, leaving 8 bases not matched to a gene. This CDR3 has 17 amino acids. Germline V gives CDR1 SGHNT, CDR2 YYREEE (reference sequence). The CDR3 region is CASSSPSRGENTGELFF. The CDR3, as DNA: TGTGCCAGCAGCTCCCCGTCGCGGGGGGAGAACACCGGGGAGCTGTTTTTT.

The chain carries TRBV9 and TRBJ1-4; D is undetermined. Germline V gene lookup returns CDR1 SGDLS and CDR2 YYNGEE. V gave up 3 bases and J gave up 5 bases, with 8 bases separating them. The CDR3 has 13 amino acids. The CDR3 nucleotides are TGTGCCAGCAGCGCTCAGCGGAATGAAAAACTGTTTTTT. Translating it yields CASSAQRNEKLFF.

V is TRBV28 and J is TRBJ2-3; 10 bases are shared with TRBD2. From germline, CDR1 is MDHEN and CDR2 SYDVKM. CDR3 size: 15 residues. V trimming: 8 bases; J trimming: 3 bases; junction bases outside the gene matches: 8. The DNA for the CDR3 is TGTGCCAGCCTTTCGGATAGCGGGGGGACAGATACGCAGTATTTT. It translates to CASLSDSGGTDTQYF.

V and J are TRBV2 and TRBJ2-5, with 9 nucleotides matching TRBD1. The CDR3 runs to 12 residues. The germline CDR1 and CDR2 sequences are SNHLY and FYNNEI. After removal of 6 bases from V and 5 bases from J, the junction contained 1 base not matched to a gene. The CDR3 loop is CASRDRGETQYF. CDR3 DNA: TGTGCCAGCAGGGACAGGGGCGAGACCCAGTACTTC.

CDR3 in DNA: TGTGCCAGTAGTTCCCGAAGTGGCGCGGACACCGGGGAGCTGTTTTTT. Its protein is CASSSRSGADTGELFF. This rearrangement joins TRBV19 to TRBJ2-2, with D unresolved. CDR3 length equals 16 residues. Germline V gene sequence: CDR1 LNHDA, CDR2 SQIVND (reference sequence). V lost 5 bases to trimming and J lost 3 bases, with 16 bases between them. The whole variable domain, remainder taken from reference TRBV19 and TRBJ2-2, is DGGITQSPKYLFRKEGQNVTLSCEQNLNHDAMYWYRQDPGQGLRLIYYSQIVNDFQKGDIAEGYSVSREKKESFPLTVTSAQKNPTAFYLCASSSRSGADTGELFFGEGSRLTVL.

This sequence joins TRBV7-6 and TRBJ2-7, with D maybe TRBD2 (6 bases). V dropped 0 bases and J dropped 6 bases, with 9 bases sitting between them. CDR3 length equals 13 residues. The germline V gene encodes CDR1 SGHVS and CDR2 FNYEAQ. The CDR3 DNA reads TGTGCCAGCAGCTTAGCCGAGGGAGGCGAGCAGTACTTC. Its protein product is CASSLAEGGEQYF.

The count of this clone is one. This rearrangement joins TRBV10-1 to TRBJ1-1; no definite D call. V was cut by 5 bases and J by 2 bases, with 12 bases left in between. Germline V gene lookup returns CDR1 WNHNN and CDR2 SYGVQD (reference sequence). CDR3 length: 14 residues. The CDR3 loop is CASSPTRENTEAFF. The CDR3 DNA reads TGCGCCAGCAGTCCGACTCGGGAAAACACTGAAGCTTTCTTT.

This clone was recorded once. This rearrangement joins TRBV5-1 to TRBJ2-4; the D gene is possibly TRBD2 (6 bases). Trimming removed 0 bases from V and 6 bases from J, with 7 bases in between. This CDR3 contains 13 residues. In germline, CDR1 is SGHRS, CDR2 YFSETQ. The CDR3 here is CASSLEGGNIQYF. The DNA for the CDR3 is TGCGCCAGCAGCTTGGAGGGAGGAAACATTCAGTACTTC.

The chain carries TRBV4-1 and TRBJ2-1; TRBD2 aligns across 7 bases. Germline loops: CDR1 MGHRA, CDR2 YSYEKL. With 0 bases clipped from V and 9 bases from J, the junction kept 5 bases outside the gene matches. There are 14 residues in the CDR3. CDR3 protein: CASSQDGGEGEQFF. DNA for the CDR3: TGCGCCAGCAGCCAAGATGGGGGGGAGGGTGAGCAGTTCTTC.

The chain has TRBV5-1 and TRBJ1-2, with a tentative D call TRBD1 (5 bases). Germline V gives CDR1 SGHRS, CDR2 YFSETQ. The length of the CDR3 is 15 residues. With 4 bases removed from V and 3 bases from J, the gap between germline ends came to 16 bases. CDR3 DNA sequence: TGCGCCAGCAGCCTCGGAGGCGGGGGGGACTATGGCTACACCTTC. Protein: CASSLGGGGDYGYTF.

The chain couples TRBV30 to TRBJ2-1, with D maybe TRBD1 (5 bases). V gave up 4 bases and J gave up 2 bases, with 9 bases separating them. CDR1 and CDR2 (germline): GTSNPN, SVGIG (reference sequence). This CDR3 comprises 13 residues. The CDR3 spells CAWNDRAYNEQFF. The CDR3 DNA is TGTGCCTGGAATGACAGAGCCTACAATGAGCAGTTCTTC. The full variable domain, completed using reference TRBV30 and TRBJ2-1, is SQTIHQWPATLVQPVGSPLSLECTVEGTSNPNLYWYRQAAGRGLQLLFYSVGIGQISSEVPQNLSASRPQDRQFILSSKKLLLSDSGFYLCAWNDRAYNEQFFGPGTRLTVL.

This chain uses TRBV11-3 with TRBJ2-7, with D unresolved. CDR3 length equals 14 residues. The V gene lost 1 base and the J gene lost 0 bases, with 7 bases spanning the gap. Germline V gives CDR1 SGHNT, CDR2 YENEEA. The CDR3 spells CASSLARSSYEQYF. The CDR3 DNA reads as TGTGCCAGCAGCTTAGCCCGGAGCTCCTACGAGCAGTACTTC.

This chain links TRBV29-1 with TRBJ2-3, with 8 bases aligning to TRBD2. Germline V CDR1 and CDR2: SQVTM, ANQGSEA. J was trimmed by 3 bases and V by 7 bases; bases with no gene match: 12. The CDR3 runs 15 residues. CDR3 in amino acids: CSAGGTSGSTDTQYF. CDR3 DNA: TGCAGCGCCGGGGGGACTAGTGGTTCTACAGATACGCAGTATTTT.

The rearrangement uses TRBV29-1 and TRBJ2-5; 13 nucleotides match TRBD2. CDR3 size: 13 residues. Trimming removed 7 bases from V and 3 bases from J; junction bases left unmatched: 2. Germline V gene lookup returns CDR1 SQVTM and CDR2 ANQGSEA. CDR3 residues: CSAGLAGEETQYF. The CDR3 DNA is TGCAGCGCTGGACTAGCGGGGGAAGAGACCCAGTACTTC.

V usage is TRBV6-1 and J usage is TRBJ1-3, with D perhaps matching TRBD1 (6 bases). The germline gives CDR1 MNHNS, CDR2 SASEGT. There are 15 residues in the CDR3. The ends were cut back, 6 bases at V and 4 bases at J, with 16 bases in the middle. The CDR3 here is CASRWAGENGNTIYF. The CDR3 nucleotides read TGTGCCAGCAGATGGGCAGGGGAAAACGGAAACACCATATATTTT.

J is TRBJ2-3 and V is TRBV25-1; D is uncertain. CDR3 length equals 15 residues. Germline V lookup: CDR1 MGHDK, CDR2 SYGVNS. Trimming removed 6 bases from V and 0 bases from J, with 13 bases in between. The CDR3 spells CASSVLSLSTDTQYF. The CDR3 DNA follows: TGTGCCAGCAGCGTACTGTCCCTCAGCACAGATACGCAGTATTTT.

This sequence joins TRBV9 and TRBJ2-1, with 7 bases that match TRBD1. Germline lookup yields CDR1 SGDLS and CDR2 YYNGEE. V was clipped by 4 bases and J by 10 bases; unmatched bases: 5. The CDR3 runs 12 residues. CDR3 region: CASSPRTGEQFF. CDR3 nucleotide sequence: TGTGCCAGCAGCCCCCGGACAGGCGAGCAGTTCTTC.

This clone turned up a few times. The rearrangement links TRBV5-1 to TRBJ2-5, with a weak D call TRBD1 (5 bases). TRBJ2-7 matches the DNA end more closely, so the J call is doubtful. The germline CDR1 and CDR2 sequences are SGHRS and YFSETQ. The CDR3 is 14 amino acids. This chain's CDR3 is CASSLVGALYEQYF. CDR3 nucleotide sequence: TGCGCCAGCAGCTTGGTAGGGGCCCTCTACGAGCAGTACTTC.

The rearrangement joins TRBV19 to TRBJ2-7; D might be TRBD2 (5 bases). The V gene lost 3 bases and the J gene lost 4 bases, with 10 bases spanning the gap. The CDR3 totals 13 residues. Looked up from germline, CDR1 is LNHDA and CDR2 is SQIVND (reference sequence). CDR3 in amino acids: CASSISRGYEQYF. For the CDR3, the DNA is TGTGCCAGTAGTATTTCTCGAGGGTACGAGCAGTACTTC. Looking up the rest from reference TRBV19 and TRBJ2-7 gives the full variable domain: DGGITQSPKYLFRKEGQNVTLSCEQNLNHDAMYWYRQDPGQGLRLIYYSQIVNDFQKGDIAEGYSVSREKKESFPLTVTSAQKNPTAFYLCASSISRGYEQYFGPGTRLTVT.

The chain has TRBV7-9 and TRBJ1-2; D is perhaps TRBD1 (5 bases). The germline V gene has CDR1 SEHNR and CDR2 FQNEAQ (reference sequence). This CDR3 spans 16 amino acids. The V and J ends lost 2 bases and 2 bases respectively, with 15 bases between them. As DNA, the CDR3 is TGTGCCAGCAGCTTATCGGGCCCGGACACCAACTATGGCTACACCTTC. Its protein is CASSLSGPDTNYGYTF.

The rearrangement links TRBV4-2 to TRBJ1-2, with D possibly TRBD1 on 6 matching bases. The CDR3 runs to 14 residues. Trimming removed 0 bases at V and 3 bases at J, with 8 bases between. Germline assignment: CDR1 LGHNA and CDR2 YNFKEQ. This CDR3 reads CASSQDPGDYGYTF. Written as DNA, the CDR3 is TGTGCCAGCAGCCAAGACCCAGGGGACTATGGCTACACCTTC.